The following is a T cell receptor (beta chain) sequence with its context. Antigen: not known. Measured with immunoSEQ multiplex PCR; TCRdb has only the in-frame clones, and not every one. The data hold around 83,000 clones, with over 60% observed a single time. These data belong to a study of T cells in localized non-small cell lung cancer. The study's findings and limits: The study found T cell clonality highest in uninvolved adjacent lung, above tumor. Appearing in adjacent lung were a median roughly 59 of the top 100 tumor clones.

Germline assignment: CDR1 MGHRA and CDR2 YSYEKL. The germline V and J ends were trimmed by 6 bases and 0 bases, with 11 bases remaining between them. The CDR3 is 14 amino acids. Sample: PBMCs, taken before any cancer treatment. This sequence originates from a man aged 35 to 70 with stage II squamous cell lung carcinoma. The chain couples TRBV4-1 to TRBJ1-1; D unclear. The CDR3 DNA sequence: TGCGCCAGCAGACTCGACACCCTGAACACTGAAGCTTTCTTT. Translated: CASRLDTLNTEAFF.